The 28 T cell receptor beta chains below all came from one sample that was sequenced in a study of blood T cell repertoires in COVID-19. Sequencing used immunoSEQ multiplex PCR; TCRdb keeps in-frame clones, though not all of them. Found here are 200,000 to 250,000 clones, 80% to 90% of them singletons; the top ten hold 3% to 3.5%. The specimen sequenced was PBMCs or T cells enriched from blood (not recorded which). These receptors were taken from a woman aged 45-59 years in a cohort exposed to, infected with or recovered from COVID-19 (not recorded which).

This chain links TRBV25-1 with TRBJ1-2; possible D gene TRBD1, 6 bases. Germline V gene lookup returns CDR1 MGHDK and CDR2 SYGVNS. This CDR3 region has 12 residues. Trimming shortened V by 5 bases and J by 4 bases, and 8 bases separated the two germline ends. The CDR3 sequence: CASSLGGYGYTF. In DNA, the CDR3 is TGTGCCAGCAGTCTAGGGGGCTATGGCTACACCTTC.

The chain employs TRBV4-3 and TRBJ2-3; D perhaps matches TRBD2 (6 bases). The CDR3 covers 16 residues. Germline values: CDR1 LGHNA, CDR2 YSLEER. V was cut by 1 base and J by 4 bases, with 15 bases left in between. CDR3 sequence: CASSQGKWGLADTQYF. Here the CDR3 DNA reads TGCGCCAGCAGCCAAGGAAAATGGGGACTGGCAGATACGCAGTATTTT.

This chain connects TRBV6-5 to TRBJ2-7, with TRBD1 identical over 8 bases. V gave up 4 bases and J gave up 3 bases; unmatched junction bases: 8. Germline V gene data show CDR1 as MNHEY and CDR2 as SVGAGI. This CDR3 has 15 residues. The chain's CDR3 is CASSSATTGGYEQYF. For the CDR3, the DNA is TGTGCCAGCAGTTCCGCTACCACAGGGGGCTACGAGCAGTACTTC.

The chain combines TRBV7-2 with TRBJ2-3; TRBD2 matches at 10 bases. The CDR3 is 14 residues long. After removal of 2 bases from V and 5 bases from J, the junction contained 1 base not matched to a gene. Germline V CDR1 and CDR2: SGHTA, FQGNSA. The CDR3 loop is CASSLLAGEDTQYF. The CDR3 coding sequence is TGTGCCAGCAGCTTACTAGCGGGGGAAGATACGCAGTATTTT. The whole variable domain, remainder taken from reference TRBV7-2 and TRBJ2-3, is GAGVSQSPSNKVTEKGKDVELRCDPISGHTALYWYRQSLGQGLEFLIYFQGNSAPDKSGLPSDRFSAERTGGSVSTLTIQRTQQEDSAVYLCASSLLAGEDTQYFGPGTRLTVL.

This chain joins TRBV2 and TRBJ1-6; D is undetermined. V gave up 3 bases and J gave up 6 bases, with 9 bases separating them. The germline V gene encodes CDR1 SNHLY and CDR2 FYNNEI. The CDR3 is made up of 14 amino acids. In DNA form, the CDR3 reads TGTGCCAGCAGTGAGGCGGCAGTTAATTCACCCCTCCACTTT. As protein: CASSEAAVNSPLHF. The whole variable domain, remainder taken from reference TRBV2 and TRBJ1-6, is EPEVTQTPSHQVTQMGQEVILRCVPISNHLYFYWYRQILGQKVEFLVSFYNNEISEKSEIFDDQFSVERPDGSNFTLKIRSTKLEDSAMYFCASSEAAVNSPLHFGNGTRLTVT.

The chain links TRBV11-2 to TRBJ2-7; TRBD1 is a possible D gene (5 bases). CDR1 SGHAT and CDR2 FQNNGV come from the germline V gene. This CDR3 has 13 amino acids. V was trimmed by 5 bases and J by 5 bases, leaving 13 bases between them. Here the CDR3 DNA reads TGTGCCAGCAGCCAAAGGGGCAAGAACGAGCAGTACTTC. As protein: CASSQRGKNEQYF.

This clone has only one observation. V is TRBV5-4 and J is TRBJ2-1, with 9 nucleotides matching TRBD2. The CDR3 has 15 residues. Germline CDR1 is SGHNT and CDR2 is YYREEE (reference sequence). Losses at the gene ends were 4 bases for V and 5 bases for J; bases not matched to a gene: 7. The CDR3 region is CASSRAGGWDNEQFF. CDR3 DNA sequence: TGTGCCAGCAGCCGAGCGGGGGGCTGGGACAATGAGCAGTTCTTC.

This clone has just one count. This chain uses TRBV18 with TRBJ2-2; 7 bases line up with TRBD1. CDR3 length: 16 residues. The junction had 2 bases not matched to a gene; V was cut back by 0 bases and J by 1 base. Germline lookup yields CDR1 KGHSH and CDR2 LQKENI. The CDR3 DNA follows: TGTGCCAGCTCACCACCGACAGGGTGGAACACCGGGGAGCTGTTTTTT. Encoded protein: CASSPPTGWNTGELFF.

V and J are TRBV7-2 and TRBJ1-5; 9 nucleotides match TRBD1. This CDR3 contains 16 residues. Germline V gene data show CDR1 as SGHTA and CDR2 as FQGNSA. Germline trimming cut 5 bases from V and 2 bases from J; bases unmatched to any gene: 7. The CDR3 region is CASSQGTGRGNQPQHF. CDR3 nucleotides: TGTGCCAGCAGCCAAGGGACAGGGAGGGGCAATCAGCCCCAGCATTTT.

Regarding this clone: Other DNA sequences within the sample encode an identical CDR3. The chain is built from TRBV7-2 and TRBJ2-3; perhaps TRBD1 as D (5 bases). This CDR3 has 13 residues. Germline V lookup: CDR1 SGHTA, CDR2 FQGNSA. Trimming stripped 2 bases from V and 3 bases from J, with 6 bases between. CDR3 region: CASSLQGTDTQYF. Here the CDR3 DNA reads TGTGCCAGCAGCTTACAGGGAACAGATACGCAGTATTTT. The full variable domain, with the rest looked up from reference TRBV7-2 and TRBJ2-3, is GAGVSQSPSNKVTEKGKDVELRCDPISGHTALYWYRQSLGQGLEFLIYFQGNSAPDKSGLPSDRFSAERTGGSVSTLTIQRTQQEDSAVYLCASSLQGTDTQYFGPGTRLTVL.

V gene TRBV7-2 combines with J gene TRBJ2-1; 8 bases match TRBD1. Germline V gene data show CDR1 as SGHTA and CDR2 as FQGNSA. Germline trimming cut 5 bases from V and 2 bases from J; bases unmatched to any gene: 5. This CDR3 region has 15 residues. The CDR3 coding sequence is TGTGCCAGCAGCCCCCCGGACAGGGCCTACAATGAGCAGTTCTTC. Translation: CASSPPDRAYNEQFF.

This chain uses TRBV7-9 with TRBJ2-2; 8 bases agree with TRBD2. The CDR3 loop spans 16 amino acids. Looked up from germline, CDR1 is SEHNR and CDR2 is FQNEAQ (reference sequence). Losses at the gene ends were 5 bases for V and 4 bases for J; bases not matched to a gene: 9. The CDR3 loop is CASSPGGVRATGELFF. As DNA, the CDR3 is TGTGCCAGCAGCCCGGGGGGGGTAAGAGCCACCGGGGAGCTGTTTTTT. Looking up the rest from reference TRBV7-9 and TRBJ2-2 gives the full variable domain: DTGVSQNPRHKITKRGQNVTFRCDPISEHNRLYWYRQTLGQGPEFLTYFQNEAQLEKSRLLSDRFSAERPKGSFSTLEIQRTEQGDSAMYLCASSPGGVRATGELFFGEGSRLTVL.

This clone turned up a few times. This chain links TRBV7-2 with TRBJ1-5; no firm D call. CDR3 size: 15 residues. Germline loops: CDR1 SGHTA, CDR2 FQGNSA. V was shortened by 3 bases and J by 3 bases, with 12 bases between the two germline ends. CDR3 sequence reads: CASSLLSDSNQPQHF. CDR3 in DNA: TGTGCCAGCAGCTTGTTATCGGACTCCAATCAGCCCCAGCATTTT.

In its sample, this clone was seen a few times. The chain couples TRBV7-2 to TRBJ1-5; TRBD1 aligns across 8 bases. J was trimmed by 2 bases and V by 5 bases; bases with no gene match: 11. The length of the CDR3 is 17 residues. Germline lookup yields CDR1 SGHTA and CDR2 FQGNSA. The CDR3 is CASSPLQGAGGNQPQHF. The CDR3 DNA reads TGTGCCAGCAGCCCACTCCAGGGGGCAGGTGGCAATCAGCCCCAGCATTTT.

This rearrangement joins TRBV15 to TRBJ2-1, with 16 positions matching TRBD2. The CDR3 covers 21 residues. Germline CDR1 and CDR2: LNHNV and YYDKDF (reference sequence). Germline trimming cut 4 bases from V and 5 bases from J; bases unmatched to any gene: 17. The CDR3 DNA is TGTGCCACCAGCACAGGGACTAGCGGGGGGGAAGGCTTTCTCCCCCACAATGAGCAGTTCTTC. It encodes CATSTGTSGGEGFLPHNEQFF.

The chain recombines TRBV9 with TRBJ2-7, with TRBD1 matching over 9 bases. V dropped 6 bases and J dropped 3; count of bases not matched to a gene: 4. The CDR3 sequence is 13 residues long. Germline V gene sequence: CDR1 SGDLS, CDR2 YYNGEE. The CDR3 region has the DNA TGTGCCAGCAATTCGGGACAGGGCTACGAGCAGTACTTC. The encoded protein is CASNSGQGYEQYF. Filled out from reference TRBV9 and TRBJ2-7, the complete variable domain reads DSGVTQTPKHLITATGQRVTLRCSPRSGDLSVYWYQQSLDQGLQFLIQYYNGEERAKGNILERFSAQQFPDLHSELNLSSLELGDSALYFCASNSGQGYEQYFGPGTRLTVT.

The gene calls are TRBV19 and TRBJ2-3; D ambiguous. V was pared by 3 bases and J by 1 base, with 11 bases between. The CDR3 runs 15 residues. CDR1 is LNHDA and CDR2 is SQIVND in the germline V gene (reference sequence). CDR3 nucleotides: TGTGCCAGTAGTATTGGGCTTGACGGCACAGATACGCAGTATTTT. It specifies CASSIGLDGTDTQYF.

V and J are TRBV5-4 and TRBJ1-1; maybe TRBD1 (5 bases). V was pared by 0 bases and J by 3 bases, with 9 bases between. Germline lookup yields CDR1 SGHNT and CDR2 YYREEE (reference sequence). The CDR3 runs 14 residues. This CDR3 reads CASSLGGGDTEAFF. For the CDR3, the DNA is TGTGCCAGCAGCTTGGGGGGCGGCGACACTGAAGCTTTCTTT.

This clone was picked up a small number of times. The V and J genes are TRBV5-6 and TRBJ2-3; 9 bases agree with TRBD2. The CDR3 is 16 amino acids. Germline assignment: CDR1 SGHDT and CDR2 YYEEEE. Trimming removed 1 base from V and 4 bases from J; junction bases left unmatched: 7. The CDR3 DNA follows: TGTGCCAGCAGCTTGCTGGGCGGGGGGGCCTCAGATACGCAGTATTTT. Translated: CASSLLGGGASDTQYF.

This clone was counted a single time. This chain joins TRBV7-3 and TRBJ1-6; D is unclear. Per the germline V gene, CDR1 is SGHTA and CDR2 is FQGTGA. The CDR3 runs to 13 residues. Trimming pared 3 bases from V and 7 bases from J, leaving 7 bases between. The CDR3 DNA is TGTGCCAGCAGCTTTCGCCAGAATTCACCCCTCCACTTT. It codes for CASSFRQNSPLHF.

V is TRBV10-3 and J is TRBJ2-1; 8 bases match TRBD2. Germline-derived CDR1 and CDR2 are ENHRY and SYGVKD. The CDR3 runs to 15 residues. Losses at the gene ends were 3 bases for V and 6 bases for J; bases not matched to a gene: 7. The DNA of the CDR3 is TGTGCCATCAGTGAAGGGACTAGAGGCCTCAATGAGCAGTTCTTC. Amino acid sequence: CAISEGTRGLNEQFF.

V is TRBV4-2 and J is TRBJ2-3, with 10 nucleotides matching TRBD2. This CDR3 contains 16 residues. Germline CDR1 LGHNA, CDR2 YNFKEQ. Trimming at V came to 3 bases and at J to 9 bases, leaving 12 bases not matched to a gene. CDR3 amino acids: CASSQPSGGPPSTQYF. Here the CDR3 DNA reads TGTGCCAGCAGCCAGCCTAGCGGGGGCCCTCCCTCAACGCAGTATTTT.

The V and J genes are TRBV3-1 (or the pseudogene TRBV3-2) and TRBJ2-5; no clear D. Trimming cost V 0 bases and J 4 bases, with 3 bases left between them. CDR3 length: 12 residues. Germline lookup yields CDR1 LGHDT and CDR2 YNNKEL (reference sequence). The CDR3, as DNA: TGTGCCAGCAGCCAAGATCTAGAGACCCAGTACTTC. Residues: CASSQDLETQYF.

A remark on this clone: At one end the junction does not follow the germline gene, possibly because of a read error. This chain links TRBV7-7 with TRBJ2-3; TRBD2 aligns across 10 bases. CDR1 and CDR2 from the germline V gene are SSHAT and FNYEAQ (reference sequence). The CDR3 spans 16 residues. The CDR3 DNA sequence: TGTGCTAGCAGCGTCGGACTAGCGGCTAGCACAGATACGCAGTATTTT. This sequence encodes CASSVGLAASTDTQYF.

The V gene is TRBV4-3, the J gene TRBJ2-7; TRBD1 aligns across 8 bases. The CDR3 runs to 14 residues. CDR1 is LGHNA, CDR2 YSLEER, per germline. V lost 1 base, J lost 5 bases, and 4 bases stayed unmatched. The CDR3 sequence is CASSQGPGGDEQYF. The CDR3 region has the DNA TGCGCCAGCAGCCAAGGACCAGGGGGCGACGAGCAGTACTTC.

The CDR3 DNA is TGCGCCAGCAGCTTCGGCGGGGGGGCCTCAGATACGCAGTATTTT. It codes for CASSFGGGASDTQYF. The chain joins TRBV5-1 to TRBJ2-3; 9 positions match TRBD2. Unmatched junction bases numbered 5, after V lost 2 bases and J lost 4 bases. Germline CDR1 SGHRS, CDR2 YFSETQ. The CDR3 loop spans 15 amino acids.

CDR3 coding DNA: TGTGCCAGCAGCTCCCAGGGTCTTGTAGGCACTGAAGCTTTCTTT. Protein sequence: CASSSQGLVGTEAFF. This chain connects TRBV7-9 to TRBJ1-1, with D maybe TRBD1 (5 bases). The CDR3 runs 15 residues. The V gene's germline CDR1 is SEHNR and CDR2 FQNEAQ (reference sequence). Trimming removed 4 bases from V and 4 bases from J, with 16 bases in between.

The chain links TRBV25-1 to TRBJ1-1; D is uncertain. Trimming took 9 bases from V and 8 from J, leaving 13 bases between them. CDR3 length: 11 residues. The germline V gene encodes CDR1 MGHDK and CDR2 SYGVNS. CDR3 bases: TGTGCCAGTAGCCGCACGGGGGAAGCTTTCTTT. Its protein product is CASSRTGEAFF.